This TCR beta chain was documented in a study of blood T cells in healthy people across ages. V lost 2 bases, J lost 4 bases, and 11 bases lay in between. The CDR3 consists of 13 residues. Germline lookup yields CDR1 DFQATT and CDR2 SNEGSKA (reference sequence). For the second PCR, which ran for 7 to 11 cycles, a sample-barcoded 5' primer and a J-beta primer mix were used. Every cDNA molecule carried a tag from a template-switch adaptor bearing 12 random nucleotides. TCRdb called the 5' RACE reads again in MiXCR, with one record for every CDR3 protein. The top ten clones hold about 3.3% of a sample with some 560,000 distinct CDR3 sequences, roughly a quarter of them seen once. This clonotype has more than one count but fewer than ten. The same sample was also studied in work on T cells of mothers and their children. This second study notes: About 6 children and their three healthy Caucasian mothers were the donors. TCR recombination output is shaped by thymic selection similarly in related and unrelated pairs.

The sequencing sample was made of blood. The chain uses TRBV20-1 and TRBJ1-2; D is undetermined. The receptor was isolated from a boy aged 2 to 10 in good health. The CDR3 nucleotides read TGCAGTGCTAGACACGGGCCCAGCTATGGCTACACCTTC. Its protein is CSARHGPSYGYTF.